This record covers a single T cell receptor (beta chain). This CDR3 spans 16 amino acids. Trimming took 4 bases from V and 7 from J, leaving 21 bases between them. CDR1 and CDR2 (germline): SGHRS, YFSETQ. The sample belongs to a study of T-cell reconstitution after alpha-beta-depleted transplantation in children. This sample's TCRbeta library carried unique molecular identifier barcodes. Each CDR3 protein is one row after TCRdb ran MiXCR on the PCR reads. Of about a million distinct CDR3 sequences listed, roughly 29% are singletons. The receptor was derived from a boy under three years old who had a stem cell transplant for SCID, so the T cells may come from the graft donor. The gene calls are TRBV5-1 and TRBJ2-1; D gene unclear. Material: PBMCs, mostly from graft donor cells, obtained 360 days after TCRalphabeta/CD19-depleted stem cell transplant. CDR3 nucleotides: TGCGCCAGCAGCGTGGCCTCGGGCATCTATACAAATGAGCAGTTCTTC. This translates into CASSVASGIYTNEQFF.